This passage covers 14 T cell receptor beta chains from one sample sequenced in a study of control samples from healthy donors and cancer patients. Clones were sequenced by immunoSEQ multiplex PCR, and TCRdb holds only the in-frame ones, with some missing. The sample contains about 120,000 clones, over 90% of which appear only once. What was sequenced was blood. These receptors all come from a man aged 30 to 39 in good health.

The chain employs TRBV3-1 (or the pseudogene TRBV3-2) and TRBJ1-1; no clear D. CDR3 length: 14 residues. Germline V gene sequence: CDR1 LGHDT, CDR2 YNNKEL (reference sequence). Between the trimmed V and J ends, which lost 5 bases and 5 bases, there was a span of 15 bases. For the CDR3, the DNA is TGTGCCAGCAGCACACCCTCGGGTGGAACTGAAGCTTTCTTT. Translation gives CASSTPSGGTEAFF.

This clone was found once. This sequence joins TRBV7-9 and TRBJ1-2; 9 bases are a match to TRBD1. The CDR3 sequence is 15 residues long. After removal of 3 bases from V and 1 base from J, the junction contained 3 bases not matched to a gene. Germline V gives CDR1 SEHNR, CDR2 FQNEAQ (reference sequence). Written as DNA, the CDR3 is TGTGCCAGCAGCTTTCGACAGGGGGGTAACTATGGCTACACCTTC. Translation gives CASSFRQGGNYGYTF.

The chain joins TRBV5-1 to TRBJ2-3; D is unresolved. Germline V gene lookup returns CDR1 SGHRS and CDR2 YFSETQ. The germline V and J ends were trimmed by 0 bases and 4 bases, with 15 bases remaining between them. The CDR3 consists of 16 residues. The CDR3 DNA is TGCGCCAGCAGCTTGGCCTTAGGACCAAAGGCAGATACGCAGTATTTT. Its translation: CASSLALGPKADTQYF.

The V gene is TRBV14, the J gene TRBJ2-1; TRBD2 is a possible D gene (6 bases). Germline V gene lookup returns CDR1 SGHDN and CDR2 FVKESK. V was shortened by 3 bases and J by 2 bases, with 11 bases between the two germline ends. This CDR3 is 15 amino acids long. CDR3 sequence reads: CASSQGGRAYNEQFF. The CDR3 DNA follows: TGTGCCAGCAGCCAGGGAGGTAGGGCCTACAATGAGCAGTTCTTC.

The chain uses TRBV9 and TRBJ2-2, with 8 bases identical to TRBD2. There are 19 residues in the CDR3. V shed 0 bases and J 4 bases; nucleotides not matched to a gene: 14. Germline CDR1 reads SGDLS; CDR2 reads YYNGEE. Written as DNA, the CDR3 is TGTGCCAGCAGCGTAGAAGAGAATGAGGCGGGGGGCCTCACCGGGGAGCTGTTTTTT. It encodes CASSVEENEAGGLTGELFF.

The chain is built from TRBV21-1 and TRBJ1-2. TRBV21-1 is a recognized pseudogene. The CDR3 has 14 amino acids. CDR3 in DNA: TGTGCCACAAAGCAATGGACGGCCGACTATGGCTACACCTTC. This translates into CATKQWTADYGYTF.

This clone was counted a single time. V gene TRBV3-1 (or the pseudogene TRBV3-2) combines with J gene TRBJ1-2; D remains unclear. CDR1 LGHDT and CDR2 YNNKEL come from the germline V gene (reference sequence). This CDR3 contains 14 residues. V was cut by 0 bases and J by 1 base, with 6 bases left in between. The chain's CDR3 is CASSQDGDNYGYTF. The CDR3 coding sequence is TGTGCCAGCAGCCAAGATGGGGATAACTATGGCTACACCTTC.

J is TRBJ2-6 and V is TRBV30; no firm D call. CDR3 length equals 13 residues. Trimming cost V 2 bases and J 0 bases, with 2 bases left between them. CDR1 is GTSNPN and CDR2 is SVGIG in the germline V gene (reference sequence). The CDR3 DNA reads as TGTGCCTGGAGTCTCTCTGGGGCCAACGTCCTGACTTTC. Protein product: CAWSLSGANVLTF.

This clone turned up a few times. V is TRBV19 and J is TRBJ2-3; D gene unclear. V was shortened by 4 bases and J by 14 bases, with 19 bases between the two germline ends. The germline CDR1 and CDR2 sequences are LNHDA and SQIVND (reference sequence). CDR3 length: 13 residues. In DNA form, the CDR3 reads TGTGCCAGTAGTACCGCCGGGCCTCCGAGATCGTATTTT. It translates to CASSTAGPPRSYF.

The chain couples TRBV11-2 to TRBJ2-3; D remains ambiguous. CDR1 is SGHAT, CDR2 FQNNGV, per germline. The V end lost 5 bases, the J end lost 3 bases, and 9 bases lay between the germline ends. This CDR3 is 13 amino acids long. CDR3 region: CASSQWETDTQYF. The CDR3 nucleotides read TGTGCCAGCAGCCAATGGGAAACAGATACGCAGTATTTT.

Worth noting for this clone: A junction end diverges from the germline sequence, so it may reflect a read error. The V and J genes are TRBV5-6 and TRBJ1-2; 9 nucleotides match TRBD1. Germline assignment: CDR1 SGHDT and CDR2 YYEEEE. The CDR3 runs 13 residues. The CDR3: CAGSPTGGYGYTF. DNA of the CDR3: TGTGCCGGCAGCCCGACAGGGGGTTATGGCTACACCTTC.

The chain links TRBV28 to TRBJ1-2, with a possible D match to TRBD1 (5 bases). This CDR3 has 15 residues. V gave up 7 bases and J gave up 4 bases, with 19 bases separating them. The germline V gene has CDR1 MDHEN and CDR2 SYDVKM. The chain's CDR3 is CASINGQGFSYGYTF. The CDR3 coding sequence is TGTGCCAGCATCAACGGGCAGGGATTCAGCTATGGCTACACCTTC.

The CDR3 DNA reads TGTGCCAGCAGGGTAGGACAGGATGGCTACACCTTC. This encodes CASRVGQDGYTF. The gene calls are TRBV2 and TRBJ1-2, with 7 bases identical to TRBD1. The CDR3 contains 12 residues. With V trimmed by 6 bases and J by 6 bases, 4 bases remained unmatched. The germline CDR1 and CDR2 sequences are SNHLY and FYNNEI.

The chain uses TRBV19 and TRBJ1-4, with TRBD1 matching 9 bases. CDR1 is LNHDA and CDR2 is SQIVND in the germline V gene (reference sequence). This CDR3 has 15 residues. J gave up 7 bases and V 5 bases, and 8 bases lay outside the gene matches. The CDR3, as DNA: TGTGCCAGTAGTGACCCCGGGACAGGGTTTGAAAAACTGTTTTTT. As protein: CASSDPGTGFEKLFF.